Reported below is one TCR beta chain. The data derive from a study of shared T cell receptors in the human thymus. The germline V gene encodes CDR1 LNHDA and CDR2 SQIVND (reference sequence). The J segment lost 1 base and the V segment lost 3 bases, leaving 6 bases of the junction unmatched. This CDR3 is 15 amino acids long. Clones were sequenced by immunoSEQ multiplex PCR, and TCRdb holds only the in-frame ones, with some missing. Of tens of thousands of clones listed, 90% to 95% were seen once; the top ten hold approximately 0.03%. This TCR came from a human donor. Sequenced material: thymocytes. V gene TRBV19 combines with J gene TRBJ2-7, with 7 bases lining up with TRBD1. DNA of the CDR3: TGTGCCAGTAGTATCGATCCGGGACAGTCCTACGAGCAGTACTTC. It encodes CASSIDPGQSYEQYF.